The present T cell receptor (beta chain) was sequenced within a study of early T cells in non-severe SARS-CoV-2 infection. Study details: The input, bulk RNA from unsorted whole blood, was sequenced, and chains were unpaired.

Overall study results and limits: Matches to VDJdb favored anti-spike CD8 responses and missed private and CD4 specificities.

Each cDNA molecule carried a unique molecular identifier. TCRdb reprocessed the 5' RACE reads with MiXCR, giving one entry per CDR3 protein. The table lists tens of thousands of distinct CDR3 sequences, approximately 4.6% of them singletons. This CDR3 contains 14 residues. The germline gives CDR1 LNHNV, CDR2 YYDKDF (reference sequence). The germline V and J ends were trimmed by 0 bases and 6 bases, with 8 bases remaining between them. This clonotype was found many times. Its antigen is still unknown. This TCR was sampled from an adult who was a healthcare worker with PCR-confirmed SARS-CoV-2 infection or an uninfected control (not recorded which). The sample consisted of whole blood. This sequence joins TRBV15 and TRBJ2-2, with unresolved D. The DNA for the CDR3 is TGTGCCACCAGCAGAGATCCCAGCGCCGGGGAGCTGTTTTTT. Residues: CATSRDPSAGELFF.